What follows are 15 T cell receptor beta chains derived from one specimen sequenced in a study of cytomegalovirus exposure and HLA in healthy donors. The PCR employed 60 Vbeta primers together with 13 Jbeta primers. Measured with immunoSEQ multiplex PCR; TCRdb has only the in-frame clones, and not every one. The data show approximately 220,000 clones, 76% seen once. Sequenced input: PBMCs. Every receptor here comes from a man younger than 35 in good health and CMV-seronegative.

The chain uses TRBV5-1 and TRBJ2-7; 7 bases line up with TRBD2. Germline CDR1 and CDR2: SGHRS and YFSETQ. The CDR3 consists of 14 residues. The V and J ends lost 0 bases and 6 bases, in that order; junction bases with no gene match: 6. CDR3 protein: CASSLGREGREQYF. The CDR3 nucleotides are TGCGCCAGCAGCTTGGGGAGGGAGGGACGCGAGCAGTACTTC.

This clone was detected once. This rearrangement joins TRBV18 to TRBJ2-5; 7 nucleotides align to TRBD2. The CDR3 sequence is 16 residues long. With V trimmed by 4 bases and J by 5 bases, 13 bases remained unmatched. CDR1 KGHSH and CDR2 LQKENI come from the germline V gene. CDR3 residues: CASSLQAGTPWETQYF. In DNA, the CDR3 is TGTGCCAGCTCACTACAAGCGGGAACTCCCTGGGAGACCCAGTACTTC.

The chain links TRBV19 to TRBJ2-7; 10 bases are shared with TRBD2. This CDR3 has 17 amino acids. Germline trimming cut 3 bases from V and 6 bases from J; bases unmatched to any gene: 14. The V gene's germline CDR1 is LNHDA and CDR2 SQIVND (reference sequence). The CDR3 sequence: CASSMEPSGSGLREQYF. CDR3 nucleotides: TGTGCCAGTAGTATGGAGCCTAGCGGGAGTGGGCTACGCGAGCAGTACTTC.

The chain recombines TRBV29-1 with TRBJ2-5, with 7 bases matching TRBD2. In germline, CDR1 is SQVTM, CDR2 ANQGSEA. The trim removed 2 bases at V and 2 bases at J, leaving 8 bases unmatched. The CDR3 extends over 15 amino acids. Written as DNA, the CDR3 is TGCAGCGTTGAATGGCGGGAGAGACTACAAGAGACCCAGTACTTC. Residues: CSVEWRERLQETQYF.

V and J are TRBV21-1 and TRBJ2-7; TRBD2 was called by the table and not checked on the DNA. TRBV21-1 is flagged as a pseudogene. The CDR3 loop spans 14 amino acids. In nucleotides, the CDR3 is TGTGCCAGCAGCAAAGGAGGAGACTCCTACGAGCAGTACTTC. Protein product: CASSKGGDSYEQYF.

This chain uses TRBV29-1 with TRBJ2-1; D uncertain. The germline V gene encodes CDR1 SQVTM and CDR2 ANQGSEA. Between the trimmed V and J ends, which lost 4 bases and 6 bases, there was a span of 7 bases. The CDR3 is made up of 11 amino acids. The DNA of the CDR3 is TGCAGCGTTGGACCGGGCAATGAGCAGTTCTTC. Its protein is CSVGPGNEQFF.

This chain joins TRBV28 and TRBJ1-5; 7 nucleotides line up with TRBD1. Germline CDR1 and CDR2: MDHEN and SYDVKM. The ends lost 7 bases at V and 3 bases at J; junction bases unmatched: 6. The CDR3 runs to 14 residues. CDR3 region: CASTSGQANQPQHF. DNA of the CDR3: TGTGCCAGCACCTCTGGACAGGCCAATCAGCCCCAGCATTTT. The variable domain in full, with the rest retrieved from reference TRBV28 and TRBJ1-5, is DVKVTQSSRYLVKRTGEKVFLECVQDMDHENMFWYRQDPGLGLRLIYFSYDVKMKEKGDIPEGYSVSREKKERFSLILESASTNQTSMYLCASTSGQANQPQHFGDGTRLSIL.

This chain joins TRBV6-5 and TRBJ2-7; TRBD2 aligns across 15 bases. Trimming cost V 5 bases and J 7 bases; bases outside gene matches: 6. In germline, CDR1 is MNHEY, CDR2 SVGAGI. This CDR3 region has 15 residues. The CDR3, as DNA: TGTGCCAGCAGTCGGACTAGCGGGAGGGGTTGGGAGCAGTACTTC. Amino acids: CASSRTSGRGWEQYF.

This clone has a handful of counts. This rearrangement joins TRBV6-5 to TRBJ2-7; maybe TRBD1 (5 bases). CDR1 and CDR2 from the germline V gene are MNHEY and SVGAGI. Between the trimmed V and J ends, which lost 0 bases and 2 bases, there was a span of 11 bases. CDR3 length: 15 amino acids. The DNA of the CDR3 is TGTGCCAGCAGTTACTCGCTAGGGGCGGCCTACGAGCAGTACTTC. It encodes CASSYSLGAAYEQYF.

With respect to this clone: This specimen includes other DNA sequences encoding the same CDR3. The rearrangement uses TRBV18 and TRBJ2-5; D call uncertain. Germline V lookup: CDR1 KGHSH, CDR2 LQKENI. Trimming pared 2 bases from V and 5 bases from J, leaving 6 bases between. The CDR3 is 12 amino acids. Here the CDR3 reads CASSPYEETQYF. CDR3 coding DNA: TGTGCCAGCTCACCATATGAGGAGACCCAGTACTTC. The whole variable domain, filled in from reference TRBV18 and TRBJ2-5, reads NAGVMQNPRHLVRRRGQEARLRCSPMKGHSHVYWYRQLPEEGLKFMVYLQKENIIDESGMPKERFSAEFPKEGPSILRIQQVVRGDSAAYFCASSPYEETQYFGPGTRLLVL.

The chain recombines TRBV5-1 with TRBJ2-2, with 9 bases matching TRBD1. Germline CDR1 is SGHRS and CDR2 is YFSETQ. The CDR3 spans 15 residues. V gave up 5 bases and J gave up 4 bases; unmatched junction bases: 6. The CDR3 DNA reads TGCGCCAGCAGTTGGACAGGGGTCGGCACCGGGGAGCTGTTTTTT. Translation gives CASSWTGVGTGELFF.

The rearrangement uses TRBV11-2 and TRBJ2-2; D is perhaps TRBD1 (5 bases). The CDR3 length is 16 residues. The V end lost 2 bases, the J end lost 0 bases, and 10 bases lay between the germline ends. CDR1 is SGHAT, CDR2 FQNNGV, per germline. The CDR3 loop reads CASSLFGAANTGELFF. In DNA form, the CDR3 reads TGTGCCAGCAGCTTATTTGGGGCTGCGAACACCGGGGAGCTGTTTTTT.

The rearrangement joins TRBV5-1 to TRBJ2-3, with 9 bases that match TRBD1. CDR1 SGHRS and CDR2 YFSETQ come from the germline V gene. J gave up 3 bases and V 4 bases, and 9 bases lay outside the gene matches. The CDR3 is 16 residues long. The CDR3 sequence: CASSVRPGQGTDTQYF. CDR3 DNA sequence: TGCGCCAGCAGCGTGCGACCGGGACAGGGAACAGATACGCAGTATTTT.

This sequence joins TRBV2 and TRBJ2-1, with 7 bases matching TRBD2. The CDR3 covers 14 residues. V was pared by 7 bases and J by 5 bases, with 8 bases of the junction left unmatched. Germline CDR1 is SNHLY and CDR2 is FYNNEI. For the CDR3, the DNA is TGTGCCAGCACGGGAGGTACCGGGCACAATGAGCAGTTCTTC. It encodes CASTGGTGHNEQFF.

DNA of the CDR3: TGCGCCAGCAGCTTGGCACTAGCGGGGACCACAGATACGCAGTATTTT. Translating it yields CASSLALAGTTDTQYF. J is TRBJ2-3 and V is TRBV5-1; 10 bases match TRBD2. Trimming removed 0 bases from V and 2 bases from J; junction bases left unmatched: 3. Germline V gives CDR1 SGHRS, CDR2 YFSETQ. The CDR3 has 16 amino acids.